Listed below are T cell receptor beta chains from one sample, sequenced in a study of T-cell memory formation after mild COVID-19. MiXCR was run by TCRdb on the 5' RACE reads, yielding one entry per CDR3 protein. The sample lists about 560,000 distinct CDR3 sequences, 15% to 20% seen once, with just over 8% in the top ten. Sequenced input: PBMCs or a T cell subset sorted from them (not recorded which). The receptors were gathered from an adult woman who had mild COVID-19 (a few samples of this study predate the infection). Cell type and time point are not known. Each CDR3 is given with its conserved first and last residue. The D gene is left open where the match is weak. Rows give clone size only sometimes, using once, few, many, or a class for an expanded clone.

clone size: once; V gene: TRBV11-2; J gene: TRBJ2-1; D gene: .; CDR3 protein: CACGEAAEQFF; CDR3 DNA: TGTGCCTGCGGGGAGGCTGCTGAGCAGTTCTTC
clone size: .; V gene: TRBV29-1; J gene: TRBJ1-1; D gene: .; CDR3 protein: CSVGVGGMNTEAFF; CDR3 DNA: TGCAGCGTTGGGGTGGGGGGCATGAACACTGAAGCTTTCTTT
clone size: many; V gene: TRBV13; J gene: TRBJ1-2; D gene: TRBD1; CDR3 protein: CASSRRTGARGYTF; CDR3 DNA: TGTGCCAGCAGCAGGCGGACAGGGGCTCGTGGCTACACCTTC
clone size: few; V gene: TRBV10-3; J gene: TRBJ1-1; D gene: .; CDR3 protein: CAISESVGLGSTTEAFF; CDR3 DNA: TGTGCCATCAGTGAATCGGTCGGTTTAGGGTCGACCACTGAAGCTTTCTTT
clone size: .; V gene: TRBV4-1; J gene: TRBJ2-3; D gene: TRBD2; CDR3 protein: CASSRAGGITDTQYF; CDR3 DNA: TGCGCCAGCAGCCGAGCGGGGGGAATCACAGATACGCAGTATTTT
clone size: .; V gene: TRBV9; J gene: TRBJ1-2; D gene: .; CDR3 protein: CASSVGENYGYTF; CDR3 DNA: TGTGCCAGCAGCGTAGGGGAGAACTATGGCTACACCTTC
clone size: few; V gene: TRBV12-3/TRBV12-4; J gene: TRBJ2-6; D gene: TRBD1; CDR3 protein: CASSGTASIVSGANVLTF; CDR3 DNA: TGTGCCAGCAGCGGGACAGCCTCTATTGTTTCTGGGGCCAACGTCCTGACTTTC
clone size: .; V gene: TRBV2; J gene: TRBJ1-1; D gene: .; CDR3 protein: CASSEAKGFSEAFF; CDR3 DNA: TGTGCCAGCAGTGAAGCCAAGGGTTTCTCTGAAGCTTTCTTT
clone size: many; V gene: TRBV7-9; J gene: TRBJ2-7; D gene: .; CDR3 protein: CASSRTTGFYEQYF; CDR3 DNA: TGTGCCAGCAGCCGAACGACAGGATTCTACGAGCAGTACTTC
clone size: .; V gene: TRBV7-3; J gene: TRBJ2-4; D gene: TRBD1; CDR3 protein: CASSSGQGTGENIQYF; CDR3 DNA: TGTGCCAGCAGCTCAGGTCAGGGGACAGGGGAAAACATTCAGTACTTC
clone size: few; V gene: TRBV5-5; J gene: TRBJ1-6; D gene: .; CDR3 protein: CASSLEPTNLPSPLHF; CDR3 DNA: TGTGCCAGCAGCTTGGAACCGACAAATCTCCCTTCACCCCTCCACTTT
clone size: few; V gene: TRBV19; J gene: TRBJ2-1; D gene: TRBD2; CDR3 protein: CASSMASSGRNEQFF; CDR3 DNA: TGTGCCAGTAGTATGGCGTCTAGCGGGAGGAATGAGCAGTTCTTC
clone size: .; V gene: TRBV24-1; J gene: TRBJ2-1; D gene: TRBD1; CDR3 protein: CATSDHRGRAYNEQFF; CDR3 DNA: TGTGCCACCAGTGACCACAGGGGCCGGGCATACAATGAGCAGTTCTTC
clone size: few; V gene: TRBV9; J gene: TRBJ1-5; D gene: .; CDR3 protein: CASSVGAERNQPQHF; CDR3 DNA: TGTGCCAGCAGCGTAGGGGCAGAACGCAATCAGCCCCAGCATTTT
clone size: few; V gene: TRBV5-5; J gene: TRBJ2-1; D gene: .; CDR3 protein: CASSLQLTETYNEQFF; CDR3 DNA: TGTGCCAGCAGCTTGCAGTTAACAGAAACCTACAATGAGCAGTTCTTC
clone size: few; V gene: TRBV12-3/TRBV12-4; J gene: TRBJ2-4; D gene: TRBD1; CDR3 protein: CASSLAGDSKNIQYF; CDR3 DNA: TGTGCCAGCAGTTTAGCGGGGGACAGCAAAAACATTCAGTACTTC
clone size: .; V gene: TRBV5-1; J gene: TRBJ1-1; D gene: .; CDR3 protein: CASSFGPTGRRGSTEAFF; CDR3 DNA: TGCGCCAGCAGCTTCGGACCCACAGGGAGGCGGGGGAGCACTGAAGCTTTCTTT
clone size: .; V gene: TRBV7-9; J gene: TRBJ1-3; D gene: .; CDR3 protein: CASSPGPSSGNTIYF; CDR3 DNA: TGTGCCAGCAGCCCCGGGCCCAGCTCTGGAAACACCATATATTTT
clone size: .; V gene: TRBV2; J gene: TRBJ2-7; D gene: TRBD1; CDR3 protein: CASSEGLDRGQYF; CDR3 DNA: TGTGCCAGCAGTGAGGGGCTCGACAGGGGGCAGTACTTC
clone size: .; V gene: TRBV5-1; J gene: TRBJ1-2; D gene: .; CDR3 protein: CASSLRATDGYTF; CDR3 DNA: TGCGCCAGCAGCCTCAGGGCGACGGATGGCTACACCTTC
clone size: few; V gene: TRBV20-1; J gene: TRBJ2-1; D gene: TRBD2; CDR3 protein: CSARDPLAGNSYNEQFF; CDR3 DNA: TGCAGTGCTAGAGATCCGCTAGCGGGGAACTCCTACAATGAGCAGTTCTTC
clone size: few; V gene: TRBV2; J gene: TRBJ2-5; D gene: TRBD2; CDR3 protein: CASSELSSSGKNQETQYF; CDR3 DNA: TGTGCCAGCAGTGAACTCAGCTCTAGCGGGAAGAATCAAGAGACCCAGTACTTC
clone size: once; V gene: TRBV11-2; J gene: TRBJ1-2; D gene: .; CDR3 protein: CASSLARLLNYGYTF; CDR3 DNA: TGTGCCAGCAGCTTAGCTCGTCTCTTGAACTATGGCTACACCTTC
clone size: .; V gene: TRBV9; J gene: TRBJ1-6; D gene: TRBD1; CDR3 protein: CASSTRQGANSPLHF; CDR3 DNA: TGTGCCAGCAGCACCCGACAGGGGGCGAATTCACCCCTCCACTTT
clone size: few; V gene: TRBV6-2/TRBV6-3; J gene: TRBJ1-2; D gene: .; CDR3 protein: CASTSHGFPYGYTF; CDR3 DNA: TGTGCCAGCACCTCACACGGATTCCCCTATGGCTACACCTTC
clone size: few; V gene: TRBV2; J gene: TRBJ2-3; D gene: TRBD1; CDR3 protein: CASSEPSGTGGASTDTQYF; CDR3 DNA: TGTGCCAGCAGTGAACCCTCCGGGACAGGGGGCGCATCGACAGATACGCAGTATTTT
clone size: .; V gene: TRBV29-1; J gene: TRBJ2-1; D gene: TRBD2; CDR3 protein: CSVEGWTSGSNVVSYEQFF; CDR3 DNA: TGCAGCGTTGAAGGGTGGACTAGCGGGAGTAACGTCGTGTCGTATGAGCAGTTCTTC
clone size: .; V gene: TRBV4-1; J gene: TRBJ1-5; D gene: TRBD1; CDR3 protein: CASSRDRYSNQPQHF; CDR3 DNA: TGCGCCAGCAGCCGGGACAGGTATAGCAATCAGCCCCAGCATTTT
clone size: few; V gene: TRBV7-3; J gene: TRBJ2-3; D gene: .; CDR3 protein: CASSPGQISYTQYF; CDR3 DNA: TGTGCCAGCAGCCCTGGACAGATTTCCTATACGCAGTATTTT
clone size: few; V gene: TRBV7-8; J gene: TRBJ2-7; D gene: .; CDR3 protein: CASSTYDEQYF; CDR3 DNA: TGTGCCAGCAGCACCTACGACGAGCAGTACTTC
clone size: few; V gene: TRBV14; J gene: TRBJ2-5; D gene: .; CDR3 protein: CASSHTGRETQYF; CDR3 DNA: TGTGCCAGCAGCCACACAGGGCGGGAGACCCAGTACTTC
clone size: .; V gene: TRBV9; J gene: TRBJ2-1; D gene: TRBD2; CDR3 protein: CASSESGGGVNEQFF; CDR3 DNA: TGTGCCAGCAGCGAAAGCGGGGGCGGGGTCAATGAGCAGTTCTTC
clone size: few; V gene: TRBV3-1; J gene: TRBJ2-3; D gene: .; CDR3 protein: CASSQTLPTDTQYF; CDR3 DNA: TGTGCCAGCAGCCAAACCCTACCCACAGATACGCAGTATTTT
clone size: many; V gene: TRBV5-1; J gene: TRBJ2-7; D gene: .; CDR3 protein: CASSWTGRAYEQYF; CDR3 DNA: TGCGCCAGCAGCTGGACTGGACGGGCCTACGAGCAGTACTTC
clone size: .; V gene: TRBV20-1; J gene: TRBJ2-7; D gene: .; CDR3 protein: CSARSPDSSYEQYF; CDR3 DNA: TGCAGTGCTAGATCCCCGGACAGCTCCTACGAGCAGTACTTC
clone size: few; V gene: TRBV5-1; J gene: TRBJ2-3; D gene: .; CDR3 protein: CASSRDRRSTDTQYF; CDR3 DNA: TGCGCCAGCAGCCGAGACAGGAGGAGCACAGATACGCAGTATTTT
clone size: few; V gene: TRBV7-9; J gene: TRBJ2-1; D gene: TRBD1; CDR3 protein: CASSSNDREPYNEQFF; CDR3 DNA: TGTGCCAGCAGCTCAAATGACAGGGAACCTTACAATGAGCAGTTCTTC
clone size: few; V gene: TRBV5-1; J gene: TRBJ2-1; D gene: .; CDR3 protein: CASSLLGFAYNEQFF; CDR3 DNA: TGCGCCAGCAGCTTGCTGGGCTTCGCCTACAATGAGCAGTTCTTC